This TCR beta chain came from a study of blood T cell repertoires in COVID-19. Study-wide background: Material from acute and convalescent COVID-19 was sourced from the United States, Italy and Spain.

Germline CDR1 and CDR2: PRHDT and FYEKMQ (reference sequence). V was cut by 5 bases and J by 7 bases, with 11 bases left in between. This CDR3 contains 12 residues. Per the original methods: For nucleated cells, counts were estimated from reference gene primer amplification. The protocol was immunoSEQ multiplex PCR, while the TCRdb copy is restricted to in-frame clones and leaves out a portion. D and trimming were read from the DNA, whereas the V and J calls and clone size are those reported in that table. The sample lists 200,000 to 250,000 clones, 70% to 90% occurring once. The specimen sequenced was peripheral blood. The receptor comes from a woman between 18 and 29 years old who had recovered from COVID-19. The chain combines TRBV13 with TRBJ1-1; no firm D call. The CDR3 loop reads CASSPHGLEAFF. Written as DNA, the CDR3 is TGTGCCAGCAGCCCTCATGGGCTTGAAGCTTTCTTT.